This entry lists 10 T cell receptor beta chains sequenced from one sample in a study of cytomegalovirus exposure and HLA in healthy donors. The PCR used 60 Vbeta and 13 Jbeta primers. Method: immunoSEQ multiplex PCR; TCRdb's copy keeps in-frame clones and lacks some. Of over 100,000 clones in the sample, about 80% were seen once. The specimen was PBMCs. Receptor source: a woman aged 50 to 60 in good health and CMV-seropositive.

The rearrangement uses TRBV27 and TRBJ1-4, with D possibly matching TRBD1 (6 bases). CDR1 and CDR2 (germline): MNHEY, SMNVEV (reference sequence). The CDR3 totals 15 residues. V lost 3 bases to trimming and J lost 8 bases, with 16 bases between them. The CDR3 region has the DNA TGTGCCAGCAGTTTTTCGGGGGGCCCCTTGGAAAAACTGTTTTTT. This encodes CASSFSGGPLEKLFF.

The chain recombines TRBV27 with TRBJ1-1; 7 bases align to TRBD1. This CDR3 comprises 14 residues. V dropped 5 bases and J dropped 0; count of bases not matched to a gene: 3. Germline values: CDR1 MNHEY, CDR2 SMNVEV (reference sequence). The CDR3 protein is CASSPGQMNTEAFF. The CDR3 DNA reads TGTGCCAGCAGTCCGGGACAGATGAACACTGAAGCTTTCTTT.

The rearrangement links TRBV5-1 to TRBJ2-7, with a tentative D call TRBD2 (10 bases). Trimming cost V 4 bases and J 1 base, with 24 bases left between them. The CDR3 is made up of 18 amino acids. Looked up from germline, CDR1 is SGHRS and CDR2 is YFSETQ. CDR3 bases: TGCGCCAGCAGCCCCCGGGACAGGGCTAGCGGGGGTTCCTACGAGCAGTACTTC. Translated: CASSPRDRASGGSYEQYF. Complete variable domain (other parts from reference TRBV5-1 and TRBJ2-7): KAGVTQTPRYLIKTRGQQVTLSCSPISGHRSVSWYQQTPGQGLQFLFEYFSETQRNKGNFPGRFSGRQFSNSRSEMNVSTLELGDSALYLCASSPRDRASGGSYEQYFGPGTRLTVT.

The V gene is TRBV5-1, the J gene TRBJ1-3; 7 bases fit TRBD1. The germline gives CDR1 SGHRS, CDR2 YFSETQ. The trim removed 4 bases at V and 2 bases at J, leaving 9 bases unmatched. This CDR3 comprises 16 residues. The CDR3 spells CASSQDRVRAGNTIYF. The CDR3, as DNA: TGCGCCAGCAGCCAAGACAGGGTCCGGGCTGGAAACACCATATATTTT.

The genes are TRBV5-6 and TRBJ2-5, with D possibly TRBD2 on 5 matching bases. The assigned J gene may be wrong: the sequence end matches TRBJ2-7 better. This CDR3 is built from 14 residues. Germline lookup yields CDR1 SGHDT and CDR2 YYEEEE. The DNA for the CDR3 is TGTGCCAGCACCCCCTGGACTTCTACCTACGAGCAGTACTTC. Amino acid sequence: CASTPWTSTYEQYF.

The J gene is TRBJ2-1, the V gene TRBV9; 9 bases are a match to TRBD1. The V segment lost 2 bases and the J segment 2 bases; nucleotides outside the gene matches: 2. There are 15 residues in the CDR3. CDR1 and CDR2 from the germline V gene are SGDLS and YYNGEE. CDR3 in amino acids: CASSVGQGPYNEQFF. Written as DNA, the CDR3 is TGTGCCAGCAGCGTGGGACAGGGTCCCTACAATGAGCAGTTCTTC.

This clone was recorded once. The J gene is TRBJ2-1, the V gene TRBV5-6, with D maybe TRBD2 (6 bases). CDR3 size: 16 residues. Germline CDR1 SGHDT, CDR2 YYEEEE. V was shortened by 0 bases and J by 8 bases, with 18 bases between the two germline ends. CDR3 loop: CASSLGGRPAPDEQFF. The CDR3, as DNA: TGTGCCAGCAGCTTGGGGGGGAGGCCCGCCCCCGATGAGCAGTTCTTC. Full variable domain (outside the CDR3, taken from reference TRBV5-6 and TRBJ2-1): DAGVTQSPTHLIKTRGQQVTLRCSPKSGHDTVSWYQQALGQGPQFIFQYYEEEERQRGNFPDRFSGHQFPNYSSELNVNALLLGDSALYLCASSLGGRPAPDEQFFGPGTRLTVL.

This clone was seen only a few times. The chain has TRBV4-1 and TRBJ2-5; 7 nucleotides match TRBD1. Germline trimming cut 4 bases from V and 4 bases from J; bases unmatched to any gene: 3. This CDR3 contains 13 residues. Germline CDR1 MGHRA, CDR2 YSYEKL. CDR3 protein: CASSLNRGETQYF. CDR3 DNA sequence: TGCGCCAGCAGCCTTAACAGGGGAGAGACCCAGTACTTC.

In nucleotides, the CDR3 is TGTGCCAGCAGCTCCGGTAATGAGCAGTTCTTC. This sequence encodes CASSSGNEQFF. This chain joins TRBV11-2 and TRBJ2-1; no clear D gene. CDR3 length: 11 amino acids. Germline V CDR1 and CDR2: SGHAT, FQNNGV. V shed 4 bases and J shed 7 bases, with 5 bases lying between them.

The J gene is TRBJ2-3, the V gene TRBV7-2; TRBD2 is a possible D gene (5 bases). This CDR3 spans 14 amino acids. Germline V gene sequence: CDR1 SGHTA, CDR2 FQGNSA. V was shortened by 5 bases and J by 10 bases, with 19 bases between the two germline ends. This CDR3 reads CASSDVLGSRAQYF. The CDR3 DNA reads TGTGCCAGCAGCGACGTACTAGGATCGAGGGCGCAGTATTTT.